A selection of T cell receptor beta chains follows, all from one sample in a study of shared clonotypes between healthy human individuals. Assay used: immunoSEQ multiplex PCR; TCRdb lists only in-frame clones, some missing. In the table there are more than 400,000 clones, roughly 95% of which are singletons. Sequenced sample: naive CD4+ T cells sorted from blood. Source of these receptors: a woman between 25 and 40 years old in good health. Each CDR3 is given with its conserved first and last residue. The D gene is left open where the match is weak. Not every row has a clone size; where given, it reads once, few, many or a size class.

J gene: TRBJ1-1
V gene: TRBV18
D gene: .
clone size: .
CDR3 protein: CASSPDQGLGTEAFF
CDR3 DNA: TGTGCCAGCTCACCGGATCAGGGACTGGGCACTGAAGCTTTCTTT

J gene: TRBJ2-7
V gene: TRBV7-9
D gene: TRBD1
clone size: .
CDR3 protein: CASSLSRDRVFEQYF
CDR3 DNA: TGTGCCAGCAGCCTAAGCCGGGACAGGGTTTTCGAGCAGTACTTC

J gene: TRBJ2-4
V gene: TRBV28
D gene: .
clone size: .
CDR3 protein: CASSPGRLAIAKNIQYF
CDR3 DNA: TGTGCCAGCAGTCCTGGGCGGCTGGCCATAGCCAAAAACATTCAGTACTTC

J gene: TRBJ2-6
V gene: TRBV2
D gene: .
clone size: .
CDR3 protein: CASSGGGSGANVLTF
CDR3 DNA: TGTGCCAGCAGCGGGGGCGGGTCTGGGGCCAACGTCCTGACTTTC

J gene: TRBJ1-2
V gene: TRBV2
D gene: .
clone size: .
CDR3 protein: CASRGDGQSGYTF
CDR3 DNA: TGTGCCAGCAGGGGGGACGGACAATCTGGCTACACCTTC

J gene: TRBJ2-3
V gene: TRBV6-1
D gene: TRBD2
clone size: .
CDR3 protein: CASSEASGRADTQYF
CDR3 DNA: TGTGCCAGCAGTGAGGCTAGCGGGAGGGCAGATACGCAGTATTTT

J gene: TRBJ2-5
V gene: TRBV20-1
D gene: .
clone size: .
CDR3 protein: CSAREGETQYF
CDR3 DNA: TGCAGTGCTAGAGAGGGGGAGACCCAGTACTTC

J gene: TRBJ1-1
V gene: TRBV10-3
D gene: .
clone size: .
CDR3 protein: CAISAQTLMNTEAFF
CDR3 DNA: TGTGCCATCAGCGCCCAGACCCTAATGAACACTGAAGCTTTCTTT

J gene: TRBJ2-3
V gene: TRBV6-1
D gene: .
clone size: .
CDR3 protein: CASSDLRGDTQYF
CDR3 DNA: TGTGCCAGCAGTGATCTGCGCGGGGATACGCAGTATTTT

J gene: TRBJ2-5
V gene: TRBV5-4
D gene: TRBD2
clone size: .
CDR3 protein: CASSTGGLAGKETQYF
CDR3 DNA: TGTGCCAGCAGCACAGGGGGACTAGCGGGGAAAGAGACCCAGTACTTC

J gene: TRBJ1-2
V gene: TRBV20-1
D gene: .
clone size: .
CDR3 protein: CSAPGDYGYTF
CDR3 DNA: TGCAGTGCTCCAGGGGATTATGGCTACACCTTC

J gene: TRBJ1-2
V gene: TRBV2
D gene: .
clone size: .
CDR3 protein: CAWGEGPYGYTF
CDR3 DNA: TGTGCCTGGGGGGAGGGTCCCTATGGCTACACCTTC

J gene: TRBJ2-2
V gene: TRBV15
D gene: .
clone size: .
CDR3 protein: CATSRDRAYTGELFF
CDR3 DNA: TGTGCCACCAGCAGAGATAGGGCGTACACCGGGGAGCTGTTTTTT

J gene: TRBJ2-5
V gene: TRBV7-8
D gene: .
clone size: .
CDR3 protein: CASAYRKQETQYF
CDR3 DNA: TGTGCCAGCGCATACAGGAAACAAGAGACCCAGTACTTC

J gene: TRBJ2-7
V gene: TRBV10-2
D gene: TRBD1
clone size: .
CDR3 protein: CASRPLTGTHEQYF
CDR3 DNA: TGCGCCAGCAGGCCCTTGACAGGGACCCACGAGCAGTACTTC

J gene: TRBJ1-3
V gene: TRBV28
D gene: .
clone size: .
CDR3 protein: CASSFQGAGNTIYF
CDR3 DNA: TGTGCCAGCAGTTTTCAGGGAGCAGGAAACACCATATATTTT

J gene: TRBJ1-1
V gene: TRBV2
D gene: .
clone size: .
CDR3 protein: CASRGDGNTEAFF
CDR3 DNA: TGTGCCAGCAGGGGGGACGGGAACACTGAAGCTTTCTTT

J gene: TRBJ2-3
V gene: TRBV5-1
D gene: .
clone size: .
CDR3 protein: CASSYRQGRGDTQYF
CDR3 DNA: TGCGCCAGCAGCTATAGGCAGGGGAGAGGCGATACGCAGTATTTT

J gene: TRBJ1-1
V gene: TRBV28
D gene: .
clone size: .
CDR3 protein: CASSLSEQGSRAFF
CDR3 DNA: TGTGCCAGCAGTTTATCGGAGCAGGGATCCCGAGCTTTCTTT

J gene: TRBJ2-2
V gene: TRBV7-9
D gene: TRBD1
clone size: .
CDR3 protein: CASSSTGDTGELFF
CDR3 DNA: TGTGCCAGCAGCTCGACAGGGGATACCGGGGAGCTGTTTTTT

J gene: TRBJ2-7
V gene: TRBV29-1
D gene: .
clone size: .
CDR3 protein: CSVEGGTHEQYF
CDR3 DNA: TGCAGCGTTGAAGGGGGGACCCACGAGCAGTACTTC

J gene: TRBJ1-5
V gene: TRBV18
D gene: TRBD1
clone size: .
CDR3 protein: CASSPVGGQGVQPQHF
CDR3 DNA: TGTGCCAGCTCACCAGTGGGTGGACAGGGCGTACAGCCCCAGCATTTT

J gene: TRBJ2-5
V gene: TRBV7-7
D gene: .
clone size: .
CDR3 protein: CASSLGLVETQYF
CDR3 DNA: TGTGCCAGCAGCTTAGGACTAGTAGAGACCCAGTACTTC

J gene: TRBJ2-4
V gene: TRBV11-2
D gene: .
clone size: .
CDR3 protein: CASSLAWRVTKNIQYF
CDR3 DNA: TGTGCCAGCAGCCTCGCCTGGCGGGTGACCAAAAACATTCAGTACTTC

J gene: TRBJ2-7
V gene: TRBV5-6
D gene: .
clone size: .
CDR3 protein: CASSLQQVYEQYF
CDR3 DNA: TGTGCCAGCAGCTTGCAGCAGGTATACGAGCAGTACTTC

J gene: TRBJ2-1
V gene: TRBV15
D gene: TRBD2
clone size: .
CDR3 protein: CATSSLVAGGRNEQFF
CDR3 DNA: TGTGCCACCAGCAGCTTAGTAGCGGGAGGGCGTAATGAGCAGTTCTTC

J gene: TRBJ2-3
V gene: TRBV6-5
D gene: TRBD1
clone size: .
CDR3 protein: CASRRQGASTDTQYF
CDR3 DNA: TGTGCCAGCAGACGACAGGGGGCTTCTACAGATACGCAGTATTTT

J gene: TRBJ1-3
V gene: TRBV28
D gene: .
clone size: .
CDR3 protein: CASSFKGLWAGNTIYF
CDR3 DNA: TGTGCCAGCAGTTTTAAGGGGCTGTGGGCTGGAAACACCATATATTTT

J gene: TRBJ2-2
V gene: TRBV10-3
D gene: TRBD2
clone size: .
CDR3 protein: CATNLADNTGELFF
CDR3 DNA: TGTGCCACAAATCTAGCGGATAACACCGGGGAGCTGTTTTTT

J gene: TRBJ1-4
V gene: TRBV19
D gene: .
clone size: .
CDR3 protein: CASASRESEKLFF
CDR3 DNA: TGTGCCAGCGCGTCGCGGGAGAGTGAAAAACTGTTTTTT

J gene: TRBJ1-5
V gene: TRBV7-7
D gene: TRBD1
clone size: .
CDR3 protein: CASSTGTGGLDPLNQPQHF
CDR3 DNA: TGTGCCAGCAGCACCGGGACAGGGGGCTTGGATCCCCTCAATCAGCCCCAGCATTTT

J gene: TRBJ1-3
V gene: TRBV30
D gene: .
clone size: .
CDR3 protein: CAWSVSWQIPKKAGNTIYF
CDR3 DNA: TGTGCCTGGAGTGTATCCTGGCAGATCCCAAAGAAAGCTGGAAACACCATATATTTT

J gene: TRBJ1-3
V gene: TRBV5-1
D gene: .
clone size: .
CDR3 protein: CASSMTGSHSGNTIYF
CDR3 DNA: TGCGCCAGCAGCATGACCGGGTCACACTCTGGAAACACCATATATTTT

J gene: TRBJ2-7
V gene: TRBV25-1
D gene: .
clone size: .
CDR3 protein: CASRGGPGYEQYF
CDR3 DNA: TGTGCCAGCAGAGGTGGACCCGGCTACGAGCAGTACTTC

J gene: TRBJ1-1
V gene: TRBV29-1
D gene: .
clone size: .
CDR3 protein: CSVPLAGRVNTEAFF
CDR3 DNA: TGCAGCGTCCCACTGGCAGGGAGGGTGAACACTGAAGCTTTCTTT

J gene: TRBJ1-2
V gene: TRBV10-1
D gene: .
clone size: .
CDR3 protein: CASSRDYNYGYTF
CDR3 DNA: TGCGCCAGCAGCCGAGACTATAACTATGGCTACACCTTC

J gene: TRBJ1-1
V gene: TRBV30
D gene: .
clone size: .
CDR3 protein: CASMTGTGMNTEAFF
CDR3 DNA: TGTGCCTCGATGACCGGGACCGGTATGAACACTGAAGCTTTCTTT

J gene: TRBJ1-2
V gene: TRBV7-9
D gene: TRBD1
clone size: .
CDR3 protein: CASSLGQGIDYGYTF
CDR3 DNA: TGTGCCAGCAGCTTGGGACAGGGTATCGACTATGGCTACACCTTC

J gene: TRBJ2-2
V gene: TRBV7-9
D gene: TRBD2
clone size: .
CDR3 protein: CASSLLLSGSRTGELFF
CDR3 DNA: TGTGCCAGCAGCTTATTGTTGAGCGGGAGTAGAACCGGGGAGCTGTTTTTT

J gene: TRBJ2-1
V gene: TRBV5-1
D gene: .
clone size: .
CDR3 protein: CASSRTPPALEQFF
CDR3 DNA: TGCGCCAGCAGCCGGACGCCTCCGGCCCTTGAGCAGTTCTTC

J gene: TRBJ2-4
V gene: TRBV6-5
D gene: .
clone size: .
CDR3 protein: CASSYGQTLAKNIQYF
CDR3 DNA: TGTGCCAGCAGTTACGGGCAAACCTTAGCCAAAAACATTCAGTACTTC

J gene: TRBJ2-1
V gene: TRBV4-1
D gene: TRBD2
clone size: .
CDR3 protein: CASSQDLLAGQTGHNEQFF
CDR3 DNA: TGCGCCAGCAGCCAAGATTTACTAGCGGGACAAACCGGGCACAATGAGCAGTTCTTC

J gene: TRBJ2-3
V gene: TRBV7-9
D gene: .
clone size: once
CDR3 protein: CASWTWGTDTQYF
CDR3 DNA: TGTGCCAGCTGGACCTGGGGCACAGATACGCAGTATTTT

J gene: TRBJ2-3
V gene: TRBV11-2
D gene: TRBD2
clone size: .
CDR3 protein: CASSLGLAGGVADTQYF
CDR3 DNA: TGTGCCAGCAGCTTAGGGCTAGCGGGAGGGGTCGCAGATACGCAGTATTTT

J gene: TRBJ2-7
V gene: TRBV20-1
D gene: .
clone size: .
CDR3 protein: CSVVGSYEQYF
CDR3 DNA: TGCAGTGTAGTAGGATCCTACGAGCAGTACTTC

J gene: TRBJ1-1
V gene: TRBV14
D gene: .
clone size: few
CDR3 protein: CASSQGSRNTEAFF
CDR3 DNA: TGTGCCAGCAGCCAAGGGTCCAGGAACACTGAAGCTTTCTTT

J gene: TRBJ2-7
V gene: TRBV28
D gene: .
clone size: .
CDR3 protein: CASSLGGRPYEQYF
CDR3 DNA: TGTGCCAGCAGCCTCGGGGGCCGACCCTACGAGCAGTACTTC

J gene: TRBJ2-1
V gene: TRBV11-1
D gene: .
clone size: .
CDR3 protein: CASSLVRYNEQFF
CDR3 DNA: TGTGCCAGCAGCTTAGTTAGATACAATGAGCAGTTCTTC